The 16 T cell receptor beta chains below all came from one sample that was sequenced in a study of T cells in Graves' hyperthyroidism and ophthalmopathy. Researchers took RNA transcripts and amplified the TCR beta CDR3 regions from them. First-round RT-PCR targeting the TCR CDR3 was performed with the HTBI primer set. TCRdb recomputed calls from the multiplex PCR reads with MiXCR, one row per CDR3 protein. The sample yields hundreds of thousands of distinct CDR3 sequences, around 16% seen once. What was sequenced was blood. These receptors were collected from a man in his forties with Graves' hyperthyroidism.

This clonotype was counted at least ten times. This sequence joins TRBV2 and TRBJ2-7; maybe TRBD1 (6 bases). Germline V gives CDR1 SNHLY, CDR2 FYNNEI. V gave up 5 bases and J gave up 5 bases, with 10 bases separating them. The CDR3 totals 12 residues. The CDR3 here is CASSLDSHEQYF. CDR3 nucleotide sequence: TGTGCCAGCAGTTTGGACAGTCACGAGCAGTACTTC.

This clonotype was observed a few times. This chain's CDR3 is CASSPSLPTGELFF. CDR3 nucleotides: TGTGCCAGCAGCCCTAGCCTTCCCACCGGGGAGCTGTTTTTT. The J gene is TRBJ2-2, the V gene TRBV14, with D possibly TRBD2 on 5 matching bases. The V and J ends lost 4 bases and 4 bases respectively, with 10 bases between them. The germline V gene has CDR1 SGHDN and CDR2 FVKESK. The CDR3 extends over 14 amino acids.

J is TRBJ1-4 and V is TRBV6-5; 9 bases line up with TRBD1. Germline V lookup: CDR1 MNHEY, CDR2 SVGAGI. The CDR3 is 14 amino acids. V shed 4 bases and J 8 bases; nucleotides not matched to a gene: 5. CDR3 nucleotide sequence: TGTGCCAGCAGTTTACAGGGGGCTGACGAAAAACTGTTTTTT. Translating it yields CASSLQGADEKLFF.

This clonotype was seen repeatedly, ten times or more. This chain links TRBV27 with TRBJ1-6; TRBD1 agrees at 7 bases. The CDR3 is 17 residues long. Germline V CDR1 and CDR2: MNHEY, SMNVEV (reference sequence). With V trimmed by 3 bases and J by 14 bases, 19 bases remained unmatched. The CDR3 protein is CASSFMDDRDRPLALHF. In nucleotides, the CDR3 is TGTGCCAGCAGTTTTATGGATGACAGGGACAGACCTTTGGCCCTCCACTTT.

There are many counts of this clonotype. V is TRBV20-1 and J is TRBJ1-2; 7 nucleotides align to TRBD1. The CDR3 loop spans 14 amino acids. With V trimmed by 6 bases and J by 5 bases, 12 bases remained unmatched. Germline assignment: CDR1 DFQATT and CDR2 SNEGSKA (reference sequence). For the CDR3, the DNA is TGCAGTGCCATCAGCCGGACAGGACCATATGGCTACACCTTC. Encoded protein: CSAISRTGPYGYTF.

This clonotype was observed many times. This chain links TRBV4-3 with TRBJ1-2; tentative D call: TRBD1 (5 bases). Germline V gene sequence: CDR1 LGHNA, CDR2 YSLEER. This CDR3 has 14 residues. V lost 5 bases, J lost 6 bases, and 16 bases lay in between. The DNA of the CDR3 is TGCGCCAGCAGCGCTAAGCTCACGGGGGATGGCTACACCTTC. Amino acids: CASSAKLTGDGYTF.

This clonotype has a handful of counts. The genes are TRBV6-1 and TRBJ2-1; 8 positions agree with TRBD1. Trimming at V came to 5 bases and at J to 5 bases, leaving 5 bases not matched to a gene. CDR1 is MNHNS, CDR2 SASEGT, per germline. This CDR3 comprises 14 residues. The CDR3 DNA sequence: TGTGCCAGCAGTAGGGGACAGGTGAACAATGAGCAGTTCTTC. It codes for CASSRGQVNNEQFF.

The chain couples TRBV10-3 to TRBJ2-2; D gene ambiguous. CDR3 length: 17 amino acids. Germline V lookup: CDR1 ENHRY, CDR2 SYGVKD. Trimming cost V 2 bases and J 3 bases, with 16 bases left between them. As DNA, the CDR3 is TGTGCCATCAGTGAGACCAGAGAGAGTTGGGACACCGGGGAGCTGTTTTTT. Translation: CAISETRESWDTGELFF.

The CDR3 here is CASRLSGASTDTQYF. CDR3 bases: TGTGCCAGCCGCCTCTCCGGGGCAAGCACAGATACGCAGTATTTT. The chain uses TRBV28 and TRBJ2-3, with D possibly called TRBD1 or TRBD2 (5 bases each). The CDR3 runs to 15 residues. Trimming cost V 8 bases and J 0 bases, with 15 bases left between them. Germline V gene sequence: CDR1 MDHEN, CDR2 SYDVKM. Full variable domain (outside the CDR3, taken from reference TRBV28 and TRBJ2-3): DVKVTQSSRYLVKRTGEKVFLECVQDMDHENMFWYRQDPGLGLRLIYFSYDVKMKEKGDIPEGYSVSREKKERFSLILESASTNQTSMYLCASRLSGASTDTQYFGPGTRLTVL.

A note on this clonotype: Just one base apart from a much larger clone, this may be a read error. The J gene is TRBJ2-3, the V gene TRBV3-1; D gene ambiguous. V was trimmed by 3 bases and J by 8 bases, leaving 9 bases between them. This CDR3 is 12 amino acids long. Germline-derived CDR1 and CDR2 are LGHDT and YNNKEL (reference sequence). CDR3 loop: CASSHGPPTQYF. The DNA for the CDR3 is TGTGCCAGCAGCCATGGTCCCCCTACGCAGTATTTT.

This clonotype was seen at least ten times. J is TRBJ2-7 and V is TRBV28, with D hard to call. The germline V and J ends were trimmed by 7 bases and 4 bases, with 8 bases remaining between them. CDR3 length: 11 residues. Germline-derived CDR1 and CDR2 are MDHEN and SYDVKM. The CDR3: CASTPSYEQYF. The CDR3 DNA follows: TGTGCCAGCACCCCCTCTTACGAGCAGTACTTC.

This clonotype was recorded a few times. The chain uses TRBV7-8 and TRBJ2-7; no firm D call. Trimming stripped 0 bases from V and 6 bases from J, with 9 bases between. The CDR3 covers 13 residues. The V gene's germline CDR1 is SGHVS and CDR2 FQNEAQ. The CDR3: CASSLAPSAEQYF. The DNA of the CDR3 is TGTGCCAGCAGCTTAGCGCCAAGCGCCGAGCAGTACTTC.

In this sample, this clonotype turned up a few times. The rearrangement uses TRBV6-5 and TRBJ2-5, with TRBD2 identical over 7 bases. The germline CDR1 and CDR2 sequences are MNHEY and SVGAGI. This CDR3 contains 19 residues. V lost 2 bases, J lost 0 bases, and 15 bases stayed unmatched. CDR3 region: CASSYREAGEYSHQETQYF. DNA of the CDR3: TGTGCCAGCAGTTACAGGGAGGCGGGGGAATACTCACACCAAGAGACCCAGTACTTC.

This clonotype came up many times. V usage is TRBV28 and J usage is TRBJ1-2, with TRBD1 as a possible D gene (6 bases). Between the trimmed V and J ends, which lost 2 bases and 7 bases, there was a span of 8 bases. Germline V gene data show CDR1 as MDHEN and CDR2 as SYDVKM. The CDR3 spans 12 residues. CDR3 DNA sequence: TGTGCCAGCAGTTTACGGACAGTTGGCTACACCTTC. Amino acid sequence: CASSLRTVGYTF.

This clonotype was observed a handful of times. This could be a read error, since a much larger clone is one nucleotide away. The genes are TRBV18 and TRBJ2-5; D may match TRBD1 or TRBD2 (5 bases each). This CDR3 is built from 14 residues. CDR1 KGHSH and CDR2 LQKENI come from the germline V gene. In DNA form, the CDR3 reads TGTGCCAGCTCACCATTCCCGGGGCAAGAGACCCAGTGCTTC. Translated: CASSPFPGQETQCF.

V and J are TRBV28 and TRBJ1-3; D not resolved. The ends were cut back, 5 bases at V and 4 bases at J, with 15 bases in the middle. Looked up from germline, CDR1 is MDHEN and CDR2 is SYDVKM. The CDR3 extends over 15 amino acids. The DNA for the CDR3 is TGTGCCAGCAGTCCCCCCCCCCCACAGGGAAACACCATATATTTT. Its protein product is CASSPPPPQGNTIYF.